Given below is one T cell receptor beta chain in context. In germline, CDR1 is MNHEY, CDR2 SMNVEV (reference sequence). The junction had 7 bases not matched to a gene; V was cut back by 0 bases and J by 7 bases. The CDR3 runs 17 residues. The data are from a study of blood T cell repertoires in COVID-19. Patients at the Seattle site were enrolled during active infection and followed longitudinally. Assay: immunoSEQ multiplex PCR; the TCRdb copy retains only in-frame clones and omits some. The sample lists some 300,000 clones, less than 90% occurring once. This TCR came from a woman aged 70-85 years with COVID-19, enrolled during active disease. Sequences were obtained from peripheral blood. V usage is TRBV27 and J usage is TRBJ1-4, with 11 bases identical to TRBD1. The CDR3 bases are TGTGCCAGCAGTTTATCCCCTGGACAGGGGGCAAGTGAAAAACTGTTTTTT. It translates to CASSLSPGQGASEKLFF.